Below are 3 T cell receptor beta chains sequenced from a single sample in a study of blood T cell repertoires in COVID-19. The repertoire was sequenced with immunoSEQ multiplex PCR; TCRdb's copy has only in-frame clones and lacks some. The profile shows about 280,000 clones, nearly 90% of them singletons. The sequenced sample consisted of peripheral blood. The source is a young man with active or convalescent COVID-19.

Worth noting for this clone: The sample has other DNA sequences that encode this CDR3 too. The rearrangement links TRBV5-1 to TRBJ2-7, with D maybe TRBD2 (6 bases). There are 16 residues in the CDR3. V was pared by 3 bases and J by 1 base, with 17 bases between. Per germline, CDR1 SGHRS and CDR2 YFSETQ. Written as DNA, the CDR3 is TGCGCCAGCAGCTCCGGGCGGGAATCTTGGTCCTACGAGCAGTACTTC. It translates to CASSSGRESWSYEQYF.

The V call is TRBV19, the J call TRBJ2-4; D is perhaps TRBD2 (5 bases). The CDR3 is made up of 12 amino acids. V lost 6 bases and J 10 bases, leaving 13 bases between the germline ends. Germline V gene lookup returns CDR1 LNHDA and CDR2 SQIVND (reference sequence). The CDR3 loop reads CASSVLRGIQYF. DNA of the CDR3: TGTGCCAGTAGCGTCCTCCGGGGAATTCAGTACTTC.

The V call is TRBV6-6, the J call TRBJ1-2; D possibly corresponds to TRBD1 (6 bases). The CDR3 totals 13 residues. Per the germline V gene, CDR1 is MNHNY and CDR2 is SVGAGI (reference sequence). Trimming cost V 8 bases and J 6 bases, with 16 bases left between them. DNA for the CDR3: TGTGCCAGCCAAATAAATGGGGGCGATGGCTACACCTTC. Protein sequence: CASQINGGDGYTF.